The source of this T cell receptor (beta chain) is a study of blood T cell repertoires in COVID-19. For the study at large: Collection of acute and convalescent COVID-19 samples took place in the United States, Italy and Spain. The analysed material was cDNA or gDNA that came from T cells, B-cell-depleted T cells, or PBMCs.

The CDR3 spans 16 residues. J gave up 3 bases and V 1 base, and 5 bases lay outside the gene matches. CDR1 is SGHTA, CDR2 FQGNSA, per germline. The method was immunoSEQ multiplex PCR; TCRdb's version includes in-frame clones alone and lacks a portion of them. The table records approximately 220,000 clones, 65% to 85% of them present only once. The sequenced sample was peripheral blood. This TCR was recovered from a woman aged 55-69 years with acute or convalescent COVID-19. J is TRBJ2-3 and V is TRBV7-2; 9 bases match TRBD1. CDR3 in amino acids: CASSLDVTGGTDTQYF. CDR3 coding DNA: TGTGCCAGCAGCTTAGATGTGACAGGGGGTACAGATACGCAGTATTTT.